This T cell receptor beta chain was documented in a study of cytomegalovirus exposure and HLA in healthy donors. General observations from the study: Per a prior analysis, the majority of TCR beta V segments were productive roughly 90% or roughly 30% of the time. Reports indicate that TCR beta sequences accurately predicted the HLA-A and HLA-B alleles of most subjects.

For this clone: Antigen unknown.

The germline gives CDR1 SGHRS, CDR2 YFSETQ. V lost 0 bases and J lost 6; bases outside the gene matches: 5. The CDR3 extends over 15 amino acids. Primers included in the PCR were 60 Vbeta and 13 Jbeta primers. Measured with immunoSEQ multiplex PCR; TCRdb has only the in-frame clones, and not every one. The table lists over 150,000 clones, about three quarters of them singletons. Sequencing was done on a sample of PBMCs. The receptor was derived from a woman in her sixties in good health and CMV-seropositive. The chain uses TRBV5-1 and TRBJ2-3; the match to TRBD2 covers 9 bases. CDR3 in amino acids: CASSLGLAGSDTQYF. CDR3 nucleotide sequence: TGCGCCAGCAGCTTGGGGCTAGCGGGATCTGATACGCAGTATTTT.